This passage covers 18 T cell receptor beta chains from one sample sequenced in a study of cytomegalovirus exposure and HLA in healthy donors. In the PCR, 60 Vbeta and 13 Jbeta primers were used. Method: immunoSEQ multiplex PCR; TCRdb's copy keeps in-frame clones and lacks some. The table includes 97,000 or so clones, 80% to 85% detected once. Sequenced material: PBMCs. These TCRs come from a man aged 35-49 years in good health and CMV-seronegative.

The gene calls are TRBV7-9 and TRBJ1-4; a weak D match, TRBD1 (6 bases). The CDR3 consists of 14 residues. Germline lookup yields CDR1 SEHNR and CDR2 FQNEAQ (reference sequence). The germline V and J ends were trimmed by 5 bases and 5 bases, with 12 bases remaining between them. The CDR3 sequence: CASSLQGLNEKLFF. Here the CDR3 DNA reads TGTGCCAGCAGCCTGCAGGGGCTGAATGAAAAACTGTTTTTT.

The chain has TRBV7-9 and TRBJ1-6, with 7 bases fitting TRBD1. V trimming: 5 bases; J trimming: 1 base; junction bases outside the gene matches: 14. This CDR3 comprises 19 residues. The germline gives CDR1 SEHNR, CDR2 FQNEAQ (reference sequence). For the CDR3, the DNA is TGTGCCAGCAGCCCTACAGGGGAGATTTGGGCTTCCTATAATTCACCCCTCCACTTT. It encodes CASSPTGEIWASYNSPLHF.

For the CDR3, the DNA is TGTGCCAGCAGCTTGGCGCAGAGGTACGAGCAGTACTTC. Residues: CASSLAQRYEQYF. The chain uses TRBV5-5 and TRBJ2-7, with unresolved D. In germline, CDR1 is SGHKS, CDR2 YYEKEE (reference sequence). V gave up 0 bases and J gave up 4 bases, with 8 bases separating them. CDR3 length: 13 residues.

The chain links TRBV18 to TRBJ1-5, with D unresolved. The CDR3 contains 13 residues. Germline CDR1 reads KGHSH; CDR2 reads LQKENI. V lost 3 bases to trimming and J lost 4 bases, with 7 bases between them. In nucleotides, the CDR3 is TGTGCCAGCTCACCTGCGGGGAATCAGCCCCAGCATTTT. Protein product: CASSPAGNQPQHF.

The chain recombines TRBV10-3 with TRBJ1-1; perhaps TRBD1 as D (5 bases). Looked up from germline, CDR1 is ENHRY and CDR2 is SYGVKD. Trimming shortened V by 1 base and J by 3 bases, and 9 bases separated the two germline ends. This CDR3 has 14 residues. CDR3: CAISEYGADTEAFF. CDR3 DNA sequence: TGTGCCATCAGTGAGTATGGGGCGGACACTGAAGCTTTCTTT.

This clone was counted only a few times. The V call is TRBV7-9, the J call TRBJ1-2; D is undetermined. V was trimmed by 4 bases and J by 4 bases, leaving 16 bases between them. Germline V gives CDR1 SEHNR, CDR2 FQNEAQ (reference sequence). The CDR3 runs 15 residues. The chain's CDR3 is CASSSLPRGTYGYTF. In DNA form, the CDR3 reads TGTGCCAGCAGCTCCCTGCCGCGGGGTACCTATGGCTACACCTTC.

V and J are TRBV6-5 and TRBJ1-2; the D is unclear. Germline CDR1 reads MNHEY; CDR2 reads SVGAGI. Trimming took off 7 bases at V and 8 bases at J, with 23 bases between the two ends. This CDR3 is built from 15 residues. DNA of the CDR3: TGTGCCAGCACCCCGGGTGGGAGTGGAGTAGGAGGCTACACCTTC. It specifies CASTPGGSGVGGYTF.

The V call is TRBV19, the J call TRBJ1-1, with TRBD1 matching over 7 bases. CDR1 LNHDA and CDR2 SQIVND come from the germline V gene (reference sequence). V lost 7 bases and J lost 3; bases outside the gene matches: 8. This CDR3 comprises 14 residues. Here the CDR3 reads CASMKTGVYTEAFF. In DNA, the CDR3 is TGTGCCAGTATGAAAACAGGGGTCTACACTGAAGCTTTCTTT.

The V gene is TRBV6-1, the J gene TRBJ1-5, with a tentative D call TRBD1 (5 bases). The length of the CDR3 is 14 residues. The germline V and J ends were trimmed by 3 bases and 1 base, with 7 bases remaining between them. Germline V CDR1 and CDR2: MNHNS, SASEGT. CDR3 in amino acids: CASSDAGSNQPQHF. In DNA, the CDR3 is TGTGCCAGCAGTGATGCAGGGAGCAATCAGCCCCAGCATTTT.

This clone was observed a single time. The gene calls are TRBV6-5 and TRBJ2-7; 9 bases line up with TRBD1. V trimming: 7 bases; J trimming: 4 bases; junction bases outside the gene matches: 8. From germline, CDR1 is MNHEY and CDR2 SVGAGI. CDR3 length: 14 residues. CDR3 coding DNA: TGTGCCAGCATGCGGGGACAGGGTGGGTACGAGCAGTACTTC. Its translation: CASMRGQGGYEQYF.

The V gene is TRBV29-1, the J gene TRBJ1-3, with a possible D match to TRBD1 (6 bases). The V gene's germline CDR1 is SQVTM and CDR2 ANQGSEA. The CDR3 consists of 16 residues. V was clipped by 0 bases and J by 5 bases, with 17 bases between them. In nucleotides, the CDR3 is TGCAGCGTTGAAGAAGGAGTGGCAGGGGCACGAAACACCATATATTTT. Amino acid sequence: CSVEEGVAGARNTIYF. The whole variable domain, remainder taken from reference TRBV29-1 and TRBJ1-3, is SAVISQKPSRDICQRGTSLTIQCQVDSQVTMMFWYRQQPGQSLTLIATANQGSEATYESGFVIDKFPISRPNLTFSTLTVSNMSPEDSSIYLCSVEEGVAGARNTIYFGEGSWLTVV.

This rearrangement joins TRBV4-1 to TRBJ2-3, with TRBD2 as a possible D gene (6 bases). Germline CDR1 MGHRA, CDR2 YSYEKL. Trimming took off 2 bases at V and 3 bases at J, with 9 bases between the two ends. This CDR3 spans 14 amino acids. CDR3 region: CASSQSAGTDTQYF. CDR3 in DNA: TGCGCCAGCAGCCAATCCGCGGGGACAGATACGCAGTATTTT.

The rearrangement joins TRBV5-4 to TRBJ2-3, with 11 bases identical to TRBD1. CDR1 SGHNT and CDR2 YYREEE come from the germline V gene (reference sequence). V lost 4 bases and J lost 2; bases outside the gene matches: 6. The CDR3 is 16 residues long. The DNA for the CDR3 is TGTGCCAGCAGCCTAGGGACAGGGGGACACACAGATACGCAGTATTTT. Its translation: CASSLGTGGHTDTQYF.

J is TRBJ2-6 and V is TRBV29-1, with D possibly matching TRBD2 (6 bases). The CDR3 runs 15 residues. V shed 4 bases and J shed 0 bases, with 10 bases lying between them. CDR1 and CDR2 (germline): SQVTM, ANQGSEA. The CDR3 sequence: CSVGQGLSGANVLTF. CDR3 DNA: TGCAGCGTTGGCCAGGGACTCTCTGGGGCCAACGTCCTGACTTTC.

V usage is TRBV19 and J usage is TRBJ2-2; a possible D gene is TRBD2 (6 bases). Germline loops: CDR1 LNHDA, CDR2 SQIVND (reference sequence). The V end was cut by 4 bases, the J end by 3 bases, with 9 bases between. The CDR3 consists of 14 residues. The CDR3 nucleotides read TGTGCCAGTAGTACCCCGGGAGACACCGGGGAGCTGTTTTTT. Its translation is CASSTPGDTGELFF.

The sample holds a few counts of this clone. The chain is built from TRBV6-1 and TRBJ1-4; D is perhaps TRBD1 (5 bases). The CDR3 spans 14 residues. Trimming stripped 7 bases from V and 2 bases from J, with 11 bases between. From germline, CDR1 is MNHNS and CDR2 SASEGT. The CDR3 bases are TGTGCCAGCAAGATTGACAGCACTAATGAAAAACTGTTTTTT. Its translation: CASKIDSTNEKLFF.

The chain links TRBV5-1 to TRBJ1-2; TRBD1 is a possible D gene (6 bases). The CDR3 is 14 residues long. V gave up 4 bases and J gave up 6 bases, with 16 bases separating them. The germline gives CDR1 SGHRS, CDR2 YFSETQ. The CDR3 coding sequence is TGCGCCAGCAGCCCCGGACAGCGCCACGATGGCTACACCTTC. This translates into CASSPGQRHDGYTF.

The chain carries TRBV7-8 and TRBJ1-6, with TRBD1 as a possible D gene (6 bases). The CDR3 is made up of 15 amino acids. From germline, CDR1 is SGHVS and CDR2 FQNEAQ. The V end lost 2 bases, the J end lost 8 bases, and 13 bases lay between the germline ends. CDR3 sequence (DNA): TGTGCCAGCAGCTTAATGGGACAAGGGGATTCACCCCTCCACTTT. This codes for CASSLMGQGDSPLHF.